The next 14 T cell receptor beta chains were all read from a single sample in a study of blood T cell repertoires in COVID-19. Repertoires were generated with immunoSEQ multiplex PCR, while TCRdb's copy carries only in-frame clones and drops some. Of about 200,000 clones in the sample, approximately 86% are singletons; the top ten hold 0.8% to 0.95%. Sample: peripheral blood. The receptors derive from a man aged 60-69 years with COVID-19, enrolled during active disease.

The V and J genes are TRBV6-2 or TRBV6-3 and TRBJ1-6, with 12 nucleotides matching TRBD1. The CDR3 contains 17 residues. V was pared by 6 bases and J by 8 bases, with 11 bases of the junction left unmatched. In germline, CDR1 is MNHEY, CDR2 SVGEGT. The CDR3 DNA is TGTGCCAGCAGGTACGGGACAGGGGGCCGATTTGATTCACCCCTCCACTTT. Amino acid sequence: CASRYGTGGRFDSPLHF.

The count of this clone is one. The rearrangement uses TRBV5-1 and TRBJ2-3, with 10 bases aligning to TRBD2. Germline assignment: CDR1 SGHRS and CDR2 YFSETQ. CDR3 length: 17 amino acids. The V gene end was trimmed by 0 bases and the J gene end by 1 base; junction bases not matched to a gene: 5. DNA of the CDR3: TGCGCCAGCAGCTTGGGCCTAGGGACTAGCGGCACAGATACGCAGTATTTT. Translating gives CASSLGLGTSGTDTQYF.

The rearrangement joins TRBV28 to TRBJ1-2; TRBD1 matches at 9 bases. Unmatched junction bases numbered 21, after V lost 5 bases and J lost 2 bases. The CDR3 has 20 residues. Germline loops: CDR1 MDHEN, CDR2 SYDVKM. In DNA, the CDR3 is TGTGCCAGCAGTCCCTACAGGGGGCTGGGGCGACAGCCAAAGAACTATGGCTACACCTTC. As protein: CASSPYRGLGRQPKNYGYTF.

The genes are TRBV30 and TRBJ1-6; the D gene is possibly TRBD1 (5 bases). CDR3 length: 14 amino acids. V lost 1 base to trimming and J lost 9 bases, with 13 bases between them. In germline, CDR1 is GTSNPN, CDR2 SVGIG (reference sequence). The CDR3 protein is CAWSGAGVSSPLHF. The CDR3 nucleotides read TGTGCCTGGAGTGGAGCGGGGGTTAGTTCACCCCTCCACTTT.

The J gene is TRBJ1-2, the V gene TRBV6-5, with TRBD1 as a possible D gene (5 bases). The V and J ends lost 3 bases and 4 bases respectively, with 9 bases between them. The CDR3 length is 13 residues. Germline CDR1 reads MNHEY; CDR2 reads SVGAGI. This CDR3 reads CASSYTGTYGYTF. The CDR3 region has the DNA TGTGCCAGCAGTTATACAGGAACCTATGGCTACACCTTC.

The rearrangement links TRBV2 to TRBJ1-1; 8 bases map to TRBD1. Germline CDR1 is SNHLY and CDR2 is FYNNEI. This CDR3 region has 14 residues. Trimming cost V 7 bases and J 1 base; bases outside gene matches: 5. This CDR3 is CASTFDRGNTEAFF. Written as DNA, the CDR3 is TGTGCCAGCACTTTCGACAGGGGGAACACTGAAGCTTTCTTT.

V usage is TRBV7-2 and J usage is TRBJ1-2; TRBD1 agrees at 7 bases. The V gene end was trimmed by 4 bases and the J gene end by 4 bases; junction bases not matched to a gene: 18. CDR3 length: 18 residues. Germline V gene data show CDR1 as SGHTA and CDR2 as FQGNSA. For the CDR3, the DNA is TGTGCCAGCAGCTCCGCAGGGGGAGATCTCCTAAGGAGCTATGGCTACACCTTC. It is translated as CASSSAGGDLLRSYGYTF.

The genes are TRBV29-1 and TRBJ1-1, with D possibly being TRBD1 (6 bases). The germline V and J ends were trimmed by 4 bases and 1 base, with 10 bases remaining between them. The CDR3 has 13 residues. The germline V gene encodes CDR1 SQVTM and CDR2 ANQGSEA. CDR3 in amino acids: CSVGGLGNTEAFF. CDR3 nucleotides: TGCAGCGTTGGGGGGCTGGGGAACACTGAAGCTTTCTTT.

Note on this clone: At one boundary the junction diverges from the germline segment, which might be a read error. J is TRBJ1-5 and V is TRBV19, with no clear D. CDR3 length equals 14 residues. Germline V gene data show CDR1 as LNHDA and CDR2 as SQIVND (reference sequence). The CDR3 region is CGSAGGLADQPQHF. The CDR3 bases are TGTGGCAGTGCCGGCGGCTTAGCGGATCAGCCCCAGCATTTT.

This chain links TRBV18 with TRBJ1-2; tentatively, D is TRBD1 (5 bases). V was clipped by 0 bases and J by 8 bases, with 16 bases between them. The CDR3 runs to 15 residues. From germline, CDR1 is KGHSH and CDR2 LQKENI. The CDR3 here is CASSPPTPREGGYTF. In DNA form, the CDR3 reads TGTGCCAGCTCACCACCGACCCCCAGGGAGGGCGGCTACACCTTC.

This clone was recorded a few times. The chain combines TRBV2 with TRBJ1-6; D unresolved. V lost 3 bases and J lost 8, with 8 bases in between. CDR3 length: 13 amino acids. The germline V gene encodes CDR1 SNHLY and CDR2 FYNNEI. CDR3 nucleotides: TGTGCCAGCAGTGACAGGCGGGATTCACCCCTCCACTTT. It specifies CASSDRRDSPLHF.

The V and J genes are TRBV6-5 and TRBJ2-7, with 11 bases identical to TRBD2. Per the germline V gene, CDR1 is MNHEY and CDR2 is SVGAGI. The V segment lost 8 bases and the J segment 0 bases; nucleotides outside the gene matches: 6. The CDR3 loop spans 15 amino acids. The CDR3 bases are TGTGCCAGCTGGGGACTAGCGGACCTCTCCTACGAGCAGTACTTC. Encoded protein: CASWGLADLSYEQYF.

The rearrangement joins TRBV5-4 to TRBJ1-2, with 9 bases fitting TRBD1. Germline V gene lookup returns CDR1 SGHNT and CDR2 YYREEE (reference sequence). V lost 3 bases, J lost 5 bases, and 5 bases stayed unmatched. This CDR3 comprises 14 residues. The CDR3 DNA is TGTGCCAGCAGCTACCCGGGACAGGGATATGGCTACACCTTC. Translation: CASSYPGQGYGYTF.

CDR3 nucleotides: TGTGCCAGCAGTTTCGCACGGGACTTTCGGAAATATAGCAATCAGCCCCAGCATTTT. Amino acid sequence: CASSFARDFRKYSNQPQHF. The genes are TRBV28 and TRBJ1-5; D perhaps matches TRBD1 (5 bases). V shed 3 bases and J shed 0 bases, with 21 bases lying between them. CDR3 length: 19 residues. Germline CDR1 is MDHEN and CDR2 is SYDVKM.